This TCR beta chain was recovered during a study of blood T cells in healthy people across ages. Study outcomes and limitations: The percentage of naive T cells correlated strongly with TCR beta diversity.

Healthy individuals of Caucasian origin from Russia, aged about 6 to 90, served as donors. PCR was performed a second time for 7 to 11 cycles using a sample-barcoded 5' primer and a J-beta primer mix. TCRdb ran MiXCR on the 5' RACE reads and lists one entry per CDR3 protein. The top ten hold about 3% of the sample, which has approximately 780,000 distinct CDR3 sequences, roughly 24% seen once. This clonotype was observed many times. As yet, its antigen is unknown. The V end was cut by 0 bases, the J end by 3 bases, with 18 bases between. Germline CDR1 and CDR2: SQVTM and ANQGSEA. There are 16 residues in the CDR3. The same sample was also used in a study of T cells of mothers and their children.

This chain joins TRBV29-1 and TRBJ2-7; D possibly corresponds to TRBD2 (7 bases). This clonotype was obtained from a boy between 10 and 17 years old in good health. Sequencing was done on a sample of blood. The CDR3 sequence is CSVEDWEGGHLYEQYF. Written as DNA, the CDR3 is TGCAGCGTTGAAGATTGGGAGGGGGGACACCTCTACGAGCAGTACTTC.